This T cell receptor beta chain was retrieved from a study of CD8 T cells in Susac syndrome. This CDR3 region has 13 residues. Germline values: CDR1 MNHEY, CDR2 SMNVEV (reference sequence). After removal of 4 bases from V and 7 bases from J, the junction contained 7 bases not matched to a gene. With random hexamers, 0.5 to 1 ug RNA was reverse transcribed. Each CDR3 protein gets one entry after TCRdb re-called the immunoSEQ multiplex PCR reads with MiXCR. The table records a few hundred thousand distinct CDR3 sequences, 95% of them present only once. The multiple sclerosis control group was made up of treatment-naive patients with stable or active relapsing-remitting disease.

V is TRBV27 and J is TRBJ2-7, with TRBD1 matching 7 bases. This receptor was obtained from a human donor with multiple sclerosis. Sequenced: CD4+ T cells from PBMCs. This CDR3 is CASSSHRGGEQYF. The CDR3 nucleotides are TGTGCCAGCAGTTCCCACAGGGGCGGGGAGCAGTACTTC.